This T cell receptor (beta chain) originates from a study of Graves' ophthalmopathy and Graves' hyperthyroidism. This clonotype occurred many times. Researchers took RNA transcripts and amplified TCR beta CDR3 regions from them. An initial RT-PCR round employing HTBI primers preceded a second-round multiplex PCR. TCRdb redid the calling of the multiplex PCR reads with MiXCR, one entry per CDR3 protein. Of over a million distinct CDR3 sequences listed, around a third are singletons. J was trimmed by 10 bases and V by 8 bases; bases with no gene match: 4. CDR3 length: 10 amino acids. Per germline, CDR1 MNHEY and CDR2 SVGAGI. The hyperthyroidism patients, aged 18 to 65, had been newly diagnosed, with under 2 months' duration.

V and J are TRBV6-5 and TRBJ1-1; TRBD1 matches at 7 bases. The sample taken for sequencing was peripheral blood or thyroid tissue (not recorded which). This receptor was obtained from an adult man with Graves' hyperthyroidism. The CDR3 spells CASEGAGAFF. In nucleotides, the CDR3 is TGTGCCAGCGAGGGGGCGGGAGCTTTCTTT.